This record covers a single T cell receptor beta chain. It lacks a known antigen. Base-call qualities are not available, and no considerably larger clone is one nucleotide away. The entry originates in a study of human CD4 T cells and Enterobacteriaceae (dated by TCRdb to between 2020 and 2021). Based on the germline V gene, the CDR1 and CDR2 sequences are MNHNS and SASEGT. The CDR3 spans 16 residues, from the cysteine through the phenylalanine. The sequence is cut down to CDR3 DNA, 48 bases in frame from base 1. V is shortened by 3 bases, J by 4 bases, and the region joining them spans 19 bases. Memory CD4+ T cells, defined as all CD4+ cells except CD45RA+CCR7+CD95- naive cells, were FACS-sorted on a FACSAria III to over 95% purity. Healthy donor blood was obtained from blood donation centers in Switzerland. Total CD4+ T cells and monocytes were enriched by positive selection with CD4 and CD14 magnetic microbeads. CD8+, CD14+, CD16+, CD56+, CD19+ and CD25-bright cells were excluded before sorting. In two blood donors, total memory CD4+ T cells were sequenced directly ex vivo to assess in vivo expansion of bacteria-reactive clonotypes. Peripheral blood mononuclear cells were isolated from donor blood using Ficoll-Paque Plus.

Deep-level sequencing, with a detection sensitivity of one cell in 200,000, was applied to the ex vivo total memory CD4+ samples. The QIAamp DNA Micro Kit was used to extract genomic DNA from cell pellets, and the quantity and purity of the genomic DNA were checked by spectrophotometry. The immunoSEQ multiplex PCR assay was used to amplify TCR Vbeta CDR3 regions. The Illumina HiSeq platform was used to sequence the amplicons. Each retrieved sequence was 87 nucleotides long and included the CDR3 region. The source study handled its data this way. A clonotype was defined as a unique productive TCR Vbeta nucleotide sequence and was quantified by productive template frequency from ImmunoSEQ Analyzer V3.0. A threshold set at the top 5th percentile of each frequency-ranked repertoire was used to define expanded clonotypes. Repertoire overlap was calculated as Chao-Jaccard with the R package fossil and was visualized by nonmetric multidimensional scaling with the R package MASS. TCRdb took over this immuneACCESS table, retaining in-frame rearrangements with V and J assigned. Such tables are incomplete; in checked studies, under half of the missing clones stem from an unresolved V gene, and the remainder is unexplained. The V and J calls and the clone size are those of that table, but D and trimming were determined from the DNA. The sample table contains some 30,000 clones; only one count was recorded for about 80% of them. Around 1.5% of the sample comes from the top ten.

What the authors observed across the whole study: In ex vivo samples, clonotypes with broad cross-reactivity seemed more expanded than specific clonotypes, as 11 of 19 and most of the roughly 35 fell within the top 5%. The only basis for inferring the reactivity of ex vivo clonotypes was matching nucleotide sequences to CFSE-low cultures from the same donors.

The sample taken for sequencing was memory CD4+ T cells from blood. Per the publication, the cell subset or site label means: total memory CD4 T cells sorted directly ex vivo, unstimulated. This TCR came from a human donor in good health. This receptor chain uses TRBV6-1 and TRBJ2-7; too little of a D gene remains to name it. The nucleotides are TGTGCCAGCAGTGAGGGTAAGGCGAATGTGGTGTACGAGCAGTACTTC. Its protein reads: CASSEGKANVVYEQYF.